The 23 T cell receptor beta chains below were found in one sample sequenced in a study of cytomegalovirus exposure and HLA in healthy donors. The PCR was carried out with 60 Vbeta primers and 13 Jbeta primers. Using immunoSEQ multiplex PCR, the repertoire was profiled, and TCRdb retains in-frame clones only, with some absent. The data contain around 130,000 clones, approximately 74% of them singletons. Sequenced: PBMCs. These receptors were taken from a man aged 35 to 55 in good health and CMV-seropositive.

The chain couples TRBV7-6 to TRBJ1-2; TRBD1 agrees at 10 bases. J was trimmed by 6 bases and V by 3 bases; bases with no gene match: 1. CDR1 and CDR2 (germline): SGHVS, FNYEAQ. The CDR3 is 13 amino acids. CDR3 residues: CASSLTGGDGYTF. As DNA, the CDR3 is TGTGCCAGCAGCTTGACAGGGGGCGATGGCTACACCTTC.

This sequence joins TRBV29-1 and TRBJ1-1; D is undetermined. V lost 7 bases and J 5 bases, leaving 20 bases between the germline ends. CDR1 is SQVTM and CDR2 is ANQGSEA in the germline V gene. The CDR3 totals 14 residues. In DNA, the CDR3 is TGCAGCGCTCCTGGCACGGGGATGGCTACTGAAGCTTTCTTT. Protein product: CSAPGTGMATEAFF.

The chain uses TRBV5-6 and TRBJ2-2; D is perhaps TRBD2 (5 bases). This CDR3 is 14 amino acids long. Looked up from germline, CDR1 is SGHDT and CDR2 is YYEEEE. The V end was cut by 5 bases, the J end by 5 bases, with 13 bases between. The CDR3 DNA reads as TGTGCCAGCAGGAGGGCAAGCCCGACCGGGGAGCTGTTTTTT. Translated: CASRRASPTGELFF.

The chain recombines TRBV19 with TRBJ2-6; 11 nucleotides align to TRBD1. The germline V gene has CDR1 LNHDA and CDR2 SQIVND (reference sequence). Germline trimming cut 9 bases from V and 0 bases from J; bases unmatched to any gene: 4. This CDR3 spans 16 amino acids. The CDR3 sequence: CASRGQGGSGANVLTF. DNA of the CDR3: TGTGCCAGCCGGGGACAGGGGGGCTCTGGGGCCAACGTCCTGACTTTC.

The chain uses TRBV5-4 and TRBJ1-1; TRBD1 might be the D (5 bases). V was shortened by 0 bases and J by 5 bases, with 11 bases between the two germline ends. The CDR3 runs to 14 residues. Germline assignment: CDR1 SGHNT and CDR2 YYREEE (reference sequence). CDR3 residues: CASSLEGLATEAFF. The CDR3, as DNA: TGTGCCAGCAGCTTGGAGGGGTTGGCAACTGAAGCTTTCTTT.

The rearrangement uses TRBV7-8 and TRBJ2-2; 7 nucleotides agree with TRBD1. Germline V gene lookup returns CDR1 SGHVS and CDR2 FQNEAQ. CDR3 size: 15 residues. Unmatched junction bases numbered 6, after V lost 7 bases and J lost 1 base. CDR3 nucleotide sequence: TGTGCCAGCATGTCCGGACAGGTGAACACCGGGGAGCTGTTTTTT. This codes for CASMSGQVNTGELFF.

This chain connects TRBV5-6 to TRBJ2-2; unclear D gene. V was clipped by 1 base and J by 1 base, with 11 bases between them. The CDR3 is 16 residues long. Germline values: CDR1 SGHDT, CDR2 YYEEEE. CDR3 amino acids: CASSLKTAGNTGELFF. As DNA, the CDR3 is TGTGCCAGCAGCTTGAAAACGGCAGGGAACACCGGGGAGCTGTTTTTT.

The V call is TRBV7-9, the J call TRBJ1-2, with 7 bases lining up with TRBD1. The CDR3 totals 12 residues. The junction had 3 bases not matched to a gene; V was cut back by 3 bases and J by 8 bases. The V gene's germline CDR1 is SEHNR and CDR2 FQNEAQ (reference sequence). The CDR3: CASSFPGGGYTF. Written as DNA, the CDR3 is TGTGCCAGCAGCTTCCCAGGGGGAGGCTACACCTTC.

This clone was seen a few times. This chain joins TRBV28 and TRBJ2-1, with 11 positions matching TRBD1. The ends lost 8 bases at V and 0 bases at J; junction bases unmatched: 12. The CDR3 length is 18 residues. CDR1 MDHEN and CDR2 SYDVKM come from the germline V gene. CDR3 bases: TGTGCCAGCCCACCGGGACAGGGGGTTGATACCTCCTACAATGAGCAGTTCTTC. It specifies CASPPGQGVDTSYNEQFF. Combining the CDR3 with reference TRBV28 and TRBJ2-1 gives the whole variable domain DVKVTQSSRYLVKRTGEKVFLECVQDMDHENMFWYRQDPGLGLRLIYFSYDVKMKEKGDIPEGYSVSREKKERFSLILESASTNQTSMYLCASPPGQGVDTSYNEQFFGPGTRLTVL.

The CDR3 spells CASSVMAGTGELFF. CDR3 nucleotide sequence: TGTGCCAGCAGTGTCATGGCGGGCACCGGGGAGCTGTTTTTT. V is TRBV6-1 and J is TRBJ2-2; a possible D gene is TRBD2 (5 bases). The germline V and J ends were trimmed by 4 bases and 4 bases, with 10 bases remaining between them. Germline loops: CDR1 MNHNS, CDR2 SASEGT. The CDR3 loop spans 14 amino acids.

This chain joins TRBV7-6 and TRBJ1-3; perhaps TRBD1 as D (6 bases). Trimming took off 5 bases at V and 0 bases at J, with 11 bases between the two ends. The length of the CDR3 is 15 residues. Germline CDR1 SGHVS, CDR2 FNYEAQ. Here the CDR3 reads CASSPTGGSGNTIYF. CDR3 DNA sequence: TGTGCCAGCAGCCCGACAGGAGGCTCTGGAAACACCATATATTTT.

This chain joins TRBV4-2 and TRBJ1-5; 7 nucleotides match TRBD1. The germline CDR1 and CDR2 sequences are LGHNA and YNFKEQ. J lost 3 bases, V lost 0 bases, and 5 bases had no gene match. The CDR3 has 16 residues. DNA for the CDR3: TGTGCCAGCAGCCAAGAGCCAGGGGGGAACAATCAGCCCCAGCATTTT. Protein sequence: CASSQEPGGNNQPQHF.

The chain joins TRBV5-1 to TRBJ1-4; TRBD1 aligns across 7 bases. The CDR3 runs to 15 residues. Looked up from germline, CDR1 is SGHRS and CDR2 is YFSETQ. Losses at the gene ends were 0 bases for V and 7 bases for J; bases not matched to a gene: 6. CDR3 in amino acids: CASSLEGNRGEKLFF. The CDR3 coding sequence is TGCGCCAGCAGCTTGGAAGGGAACAGGGGTGAAAAACTGTTTTTT. Combining the CDR3 with reference TRBV5-1 and TRBJ1-4 gives the whole variable domain KAGVTQTPRYLIKTRGQQVTLSCSPISGHRSVSWYQQTPGQGLQFLFEYFSETQRNKGNFPGRFSGRQFSNSRSEMNVSTLELGDSALYLCASSLEGNRGEKLFFGSGTQLSVL.

The table lists this clone with a few counts. V and J are TRBV29-1 and TRBJ2-7; 9 nucleotides match TRBD1. Germline V gene data show CDR1 as SQVTM and CDR2 as ANQGSEA. This CDR3 is 14 amino acids long. V trimming: 4 bases; J trimming: 1 base; junction bases outside the gene matches: 5. CDR3 coding DNA: TGCAGCGTTGTTGGGGACAGGGTATCCTACGAGCAGTACTTC. Translation: CSVVGDRVSYEQYF.

This clone was detected once. The V gene is TRBV5-4, the J gene TRBJ2-1; D perhaps matches TRBD2 (7 bases). Germline V gives CDR1 SGHNT, CDR2 YYREEE (reference sequence). The CDR3 spans 15 residues. V lost 0 bases, J lost 8 bases, and 15 bases lay in between. In DNA form, the CDR3 reads TGTGCCAGCAGCTTGGTGGGAGGGGGGGTCCATGAGCAGTTCTTC. Its translation is CASSLVGGGVHEQFF.

V usage is TRBV7-2 and J usage is TRBJ2-7; TRBD1 matches at 7 bases. The CDR3 extends over 12 amino acids. Trimming at V came to 5 bases and at J to 5 bases, leaving 3 bases not matched to a gene. Germline CDR1 SGHTA, CDR2 FQGNSA. The CDR3 DNA follows: TGTGCCAGCAGCCCTACAGGGGACGAGCAGTACTTC. Its protein is CASSPTGDEQYF.

The chain couples TRBV28 to TRBJ1-5; TRBD1 aligns across 9 bases. The CDR3 spans 14 residues. Germline V lookup: CDR1 MDHEN, CDR2 SYDVKM. V was clipped by 5 bases and J by 7 bases; unmatched bases: 6. DNA for the CDR3: TGTGCCAGCAGTCCGACAGGGGGAGGACAGCCCCAGCATTTT. This gives the protein CASSPTGGGQPQHF.

This clone was seen a handful of times. V and J are TRBV9 and TRBJ1-2; TRBD1 is a possible D gene (5 bases). Trimming shortened V by 3 bases and J by 1 base, and 13 bases separated the two germline ends. The germline V gene has CDR1 SGDLS and CDR2 YYNGEE. This CDR3 contains 15 residues. CDR3 sequence reads: CASSAGGQGNYGYTF. The CDR3 coding sequence is TGTGCCAGCAGCGCCGGAGGGCAGGGTAACTATGGCTACACCTTC.

V gene TRBV7-9 combines with J gene TRBJ2-5; TRBD1 agrees at 8 bases. The CDR3 covers 13 residues. Germline loops: CDR1 SEHNR, CDR2 FQNEAQ (reference sequence). The ends lost 4 bases at V and 4 bases at J; junction bases unmatched: 2. CDR3 coding DNA: TGTGCCAGCAGCTCCGACAGGGGAGAGACCCAGTACTTC. Amino acids: CASSSDRGETQYF.

The chain couples TRBV6-1 to TRBJ2-1; 10 nucleotides align to TRBD2. After removal of 4 bases from V and 8 bases from J, the junction contained 11 bases not matched to a gene. This CDR3 is built from 16 residues. Germline V gene data show CDR1 as MNHNS and CDR2 as SASEGT. CDR3 nucleotides: TGTGCCAGCAGTGCCCAGCGGGGGGGCTCGATAGATGAGCAGTTCTTC. Its translation is CASSAQRGGSIDEQFF.

CDR3 DNA: TGTGCCAGCAGTCCTCGACAGGGGGCGGCTGGGGCCAACGTCCTGACTTTC. This encodes CASSPRQGAAGANVLTF. The genes are TRBV27 and TRBJ2-6, with 10 nucleotides matching TRBD1. The V gene end was trimmed by 5 bases and the J gene end by 2 bases; junction bases not matched to a gene: 6. Germline V gene lookup returns CDR1 MNHEY and CDR2 SMNVEV (reference sequence). The CDR3 has 17 residues.

The chain employs TRBV30 and TRBJ1-5, with D tentatively TRBD1 (5 bases). Trimming took off 0 bases at V and 4 bases at J, with 10 bases between the two ends. Germline loops: CDR1 GTSNPN, CDR2 SVGIG (reference sequence). The CDR3 has 14 amino acids. For the CDR3, the DNA is TGTGCCTGGAGTGTAGGGACTATTAATCAGCCCCAGCATTTT. This gives the protein CAWSVGTINQPQHF. Looking up the rest from reference TRBV30 and TRBJ1-5 gives the full variable domain: SQTIHQWPATLVQPVGSPLSLECTVEGTSNPNLYWYRQAAGRGLQLLFYSVGIGQISSEVPQNLSASRPQDRQFILSSKKLLLSDSGFYLCAWSVGTINQPQHFGDGTRLSIL.

This clone was counted once. This chain joins TRBV5-1 and TRBJ2-1; TRBD2 agrees at 12 bases. The CDR3 runs to 16 residues. CDR1 is SGHRS and CDR2 is YFSETQ in the germline V gene. V shed 4 bases, J shed 2 bases, and the junction held 4 bases outside the gene matches. CDR3 sequence: CASSIGLAGTYNEQFF. CDR3 in DNA: TGCGCCAGCAGCATAGGACTAGCGGGGACCTACAATGAGCAGTTCTTC.